These T cell receptor beta chains were read from a single sample in a study of T cell changes during pregnancy in multiple sclerosis. Here immunoSEQ multiplex PCR was the method, and the copy in TCRdb shows in-frame clones only, minus some. Altogether some 22,000 clones are present, more than 75% being singletons, with the ten largest covering about 7.7%. Sequencing was performed on CD8+ T cells from peripheral blood mononuclear cells, taken after pregnancy. These receptors all stem from a female donor with multiple sclerosis, enrolled in a pregnancy study. The CDR3 runs from the conserved cysteine through the conserved F or W. Each record gives: J gene, V gene, D gene, clone size, CDR3 protein, CDR3 DNA. D genes are given only for firm matches. Rows give clone size only sometimes, using once, few, many, or a class for an expanded clone.

j_call: TRBJ2-2
v_call: TRBV4-3
d_call: NA
clone_size: NA
cdr3_aa: CASSHDTSTTGELFF
cdr3_nt: TGCGCCAGCAGCCATGATACTTCTACCACCGGGGAGCTGTTTTTT

j_call: TRBJ2-7
v_call: TRBV28
d_call: TRBD1
clone_size: few
cdr3_aa: CASSLFTQGAGEQYF
cdr3_nt: TGTGCCAGCAGTTTATTTACACAGGGGGCGGGTGAGCAGTACTTC

j_call: TRBJ2-7
v_call: TRBV6-5
d_call: TRBD2
clone_size: NA
cdr3_aa: CASSYSIQAGAAEQYF
cdr3_nt: TGTGCCAGCAGTTACTCGATTCAAGCGGGGGCAGCGGAGCAGTACTTC

j_call: TRBJ1-2
v_call: TRBV5-1
d_call: TRBD1
clone_size: few
cdr3_aa: CASSLVGQGTGDYGYTF
cdr3_nt: TGCGCCAGCAGCTTGGTAGGACAGGGGACCGGGGACTATGGCTACACCTTC

j_call: TRBJ2-1
v_call: TRBV4-3
d_call: TRBD2
clone_size: NA
cdr3_aa: CASSPGERGYNEQFF
cdr3_nt: TGCGCCAGCAGCCCAGGTGAGCGGGGGTACAATGAGCAGTTCTTC

j_call: TRBJ2-7
v_call: TRBV15
d_call: NA
clone_size: NA
cdr3_aa: CATSPIRQGTYEQYF
cdr3_nt: TGTGCCACCAGCCCCATCAGGCAGGGAACCTACGAGCAGTACTTC

j_call: TRBJ2-5
v_call: TRBV7-3
d_call: TRBD2
clone_size: NA
cdr3_aa: CASSSGLGQETQYF
cdr3_nt: TGTGCCAGCAGCTCGGGACTAGGCCAAGAGACCCAGTACTTC

j_call: TRBJ2-3
v_call: TRBV27
d_call: NA
clone_size: NA
cdr3_aa: CASWSPLRLASTDTQYF
cdr3_nt: TGTGCCAGCTGGTCCCCTCTTCGACTTGCTAGCACAGATACGCAGTATTTT

j_call: TRBJ2-3
v_call: TRBV7-2
d_call: NA
clone_size: NA
cdr3_aa: CASSQDWLDTQYF
cdr3_nt: TGTGCCAGCAGCCAGGACTGGTTAGATACGCAGTATTTT

j_call: TRBJ1-4
v_call: TRBV4-3
d_call: NA
clone_size: NA
cdr3_aa: CASSDRGTTNEKLFF
cdr3_nt: TGCGCCAGCAGCGACCGGGGAACAACTAATGAAAAACTGTTTTTT

j_call: TRBJ2-2
v_call: TRBV7-9
d_call: TRBD2
clone_size: once
cdr3_aa: CASSLAGTSNTGELFF
cdr3_nt: TGTGCCAGCAGCTTAGCAGGGACTAGCAACACCGGGGAGCTGTTTTTT

j_call: TRBJ2-7
v_call: TRBV5-1
d_call: TRBD1
clone_size: NA
cdr3_aa: CASAMVETGESYEQYF
cdr3_nt: TGCGCCAGCGCGATGGTAGAGACAGGGGAATCCTACGAGCAGTACTTC

j_call: TRBJ1-2
v_call: TRBV6-5
d_call: NA
clone_size: NA
cdr3_aa: CASSSSADGYTF
cdr3_nt: TGTGCCAGCAGCTCCAGTGCCGATGGCTACACCTTC

j_call: TRBJ2-5
v_call: TRBV5-6
d_call: NA
clone_size: NA
cdr3_aa: CASSFVHGEETQYF
cdr3_nt: TGTGCCAGCAGCTTCGTCCACGGGGAAGAGACCCAGTACTTC

j_call: TRBJ2-2
v_call: TRBV29-1
d_call: TRBD2
clone_size: NA
cdr3_aa: CSVETSGGIGELFF
cdr3_nt: TGCAGCGTTGAAACTAGCGGGGGCATCGGGGAGCTGTTTTTT

j_call: TRBJ2-7
v_call: TRBV27
d_call: TRBD1
clone_size: NA
cdr3_aa: CASSTRQGADEQYF
cdr3_nt: TGTGCCAGCAGTACTCGACAGGGGGCTGACGAGCAGTACTTC

j_call: TRBJ1-1
v_call: TRBV4-3
d_call: NA
clone_size: NA
cdr3_aa: CASSQEGPENTEAFF
cdr3_nt: TGCGCCAGCAGCCAAGAGGGGCCGGAGAACACTGAAGCTTTCTTT

j_call: TRBJ1-2
v_call: TRBV2
d_call: NA
clone_size: few
cdr3_aa: CASIRDKNYGYTF
cdr3_nt: TGTGCCAGCATCCGGGACAAAAACTATGGCTACACCTTC

j_call: TRBJ2-1
v_call: TRBV4-1
d_call: TRBD1
clone_size: once
cdr3_aa: CASSQGGWEQGVHNEQFF
cdr3_nt: TGCGCCAGCAGCCAAGGCGGCTGGGAACAGGGGGTCCACAATGAGCAGTTCTTC

j_call: TRBJ2-1
v_call: TRBV19
d_call: NA
clone_size: few
cdr3_aa: CASSSARYNEQFF
cdr3_nt: TGTGCCAGTAGTTCTGCTAGGTACAATGAGCAGTTCTTC

j_call: TRBJ2-1
v_call: TRBV5-1
d_call: NA
clone_size: NA
cdr3_aa: CASSLWQGTYNEQFF
cdr3_nt: TGCGCCAGCAGCTTGTGGCAGGGTACCTACAATGAGCAGTTCTTC

j_call: TRBJ2-1
v_call: TRBV30
d_call: NA
clone_size: NA
cdr3_aa: CAWNPTGTRVGSSCNEQFF
cdr3_nt: TGTGCCTGGAACCCCACCGGGACTCGAGTCGGGTCCTCCTGCAATGAGCAGTTCTTC

j_call: TRBJ1-1
v_call: TRBV29-1
d_call: TRBD1
clone_size: few
cdr3_aa: CSVEWTGSDTEAFF
cdr3_nt: TGCAGCGTTGAGTGGACAGGGAGCGACACTGAAGCTTTCTTT

j_call: TRBJ2-2
v_call: TRBV4-2
d_call: TRBD2
clone_size: NA
cdr3_aa: CASSPEGSGRSTGELFF
cdr3_nt: TGTGCCAGCAGCCCGGAGGGTAGCGGGAGGTCCACCGGGGAGCTGTTTTTT

j_call: TRBJ1-5
v_call: TRBV5-1
d_call: NA
clone_size: NA
cdr3_aa: CASSPKPRGSLNQPQHF
cdr3_nt: TGCGCCAGCAGCCCAAAGCCAAGGGGCTCCCTCAATCAGCCCCAGCATTTT

j_call: TRBJ2-7
v_call: TRBV7-7
d_call: TRBD1
clone_size: NA
cdr3_aa: CASSLRQGHYEQYF
cdr3_nt: TGTGCTAGCAGCTTGCGACAGGGCCACTACGAGCAGTACTTC

j_call: TRBJ1-1
v_call: TRBV5-5
d_call: TRBD1
clone_size: NA
cdr3_aa: CASSSGQQNTEAFF
cdr3_nt: TGTGCCAGCAGCTCGGGACAGCAGAACACTGAAGCTTTCTTT

j_call: TRBJ1-4
v_call: TRBV27
d_call: NA
clone_size: NA
cdr3_aa: CASSLSPTGIFGKLFF
cdr3_nt: TGTGCCAGCAGTTTATCCCCAACAGGGATTTTCGGAAAACTGTTTTTT

j_call: TRBJ2-1
v_call: TRBV5-6
d_call: TRBD2
clone_size: NA
cdr3_aa: CASSLVTSGPYNEQFF
cdr3_nt: TGTGCCAGCAGCTTGGTGACTAGCGGGCCCTACAATGAGCAGTTCTTC

j_call: TRBJ2-3
v_call: TRBV7-9
d_call: NA
clone_size: few
cdr3_aa: CASSLAGVTADTQYF
cdr3_nt: TGTGCCAGCAGCTTAGCGGGAGTGACGGCAGATACGCAGTATTTT

j_call: TRBJ1-1
v_call: TRBV27
d_call: NA
clone_size: NA
cdr3_aa: CDSSLAGKAFF
cdr3_nt: TGTGACAGCAGTTTAGCGGGGAAAGCTTTCTTT

j_call: TRBJ2-2
v_call: TRBV7-9
d_call: TRBD1
clone_size: NA
cdr3_aa: CASSSGQAGELFF
cdr3_nt: TGTGCCAGCAGCTCGGGACAGGCCGGGGAGCTGTTTTTT

j_call: TRBJ2-1
v_call: TRBV27
d_call: NA
clone_size: NA
cdr3_aa: CASSSLREYNEQFF
cdr3_nt: TGTGCCAGCAGTTCTCTCCGGGAGTACAATGAGCAGTTCTTC

j_call: TRBJ2-2
v_call: TRBV10-1
d_call: NA
clone_size: NA
cdr3_aa: CASSDGVPGELFF
cdr3_nt: TGCGCCAGCAGTGATGGAGTACCCGGGGAGCTGTTTTTT

j_call: TRBJ2-5
v_call: TRBV28
d_call: NA
clone_size: NA
cdr3_aa: CASRDWPETQYF
cdr3_nt: TGTGCCAGCAGAGACTGGCCGGAGACCCAGTACTTC

j_call: TRBJ2-1
v_call: TRBV2
d_call: NA
clone_size: NA
cdr3_aa: CASSETWARNNEQFF
cdr3_nt: TGTGCCAGCAGTGAAACCTGGGCCAGAAACAATGAGCAGTTCTTC

j_call: TRBJ1-2
v_call: TRBV9
d_call: NA
clone_size: NA
cdr3_aa: CASSVGGGGNYGYTF
cdr3_nt: TGTGCCAGCAGCGTAGGGGGAGGGGGGAACTATGGCTACACCTTC

j_call: TRBJ1-1
v_call: TRBV28
d_call: TRBD1
clone_size: NA
cdr3_aa: CASSPRTGAPEAFF
cdr3_nt: TGTGCCAGCAGCCCTAGGACAGGGGCGCCGGAAGCTTTCTTT

j_call: TRBJ2-1
v_call: TRBV7-8
d_call: TRBD1
clone_size: NA
cdr3_aa: CASSSRRLTGTGVYNEQFF
cdr3_nt: TGTGCCAGCAGCTCCCGCCGGTTAACCGGGACAGGGGTCTACAATGAGCAGTTCTTC

j_call: TRBJ2-1
v_call: TRBV7-9
d_call: TRBD1
clone_size: NA
cdr3_aa: CASVGGAGSYNEQFF
cdr3_nt: TGTGCCAGCGTAGGGGGCGCGGGCTCCTACAATGAGCAGTTCTTC

j_call: TRBJ1-2
v_call: TRBV9
d_call: NA
clone_size: NA
cdr3_aa: CASSVGAPHGGYTF
cdr3_nt: TGTGCCAGCAGCGTAGGTGCCCCCCACGGTGGCTACACCTTC

j_call: TRBJ2-7
v_call: TRBV6-5
d_call: NA
clone_size: NA
cdr3_aa: CASSYSQGGDSYEQYF
cdr3_nt: TGTGCCAGCAGTTACTCGCAGGGGGGCGACTCCTACGAGCAGTACTTC

j_call: TRBJ1-1
v_call: TRBV6-5
d_call: TRBD1
clone_size: once
cdr3_aa: CASSAGGAYTEAFF
cdr3_nt: TGTGCCAGCAGTGCAGGGGGCGCCTACACTGAAGCTTTCTTT

j_call: TRBJ2-1
v_call: TRBV5-1
d_call: NA
clone_size: NA
cdr3_aa: CASKPSGTGEQFF
cdr3_nt: TGCGCCAGCAAACCTAGCGGGACAGGAGAGCAGTTCTTC

j_call: TRBJ2-6
v_call: TRBV7-3
d_call: NA
clone_size: many
cdr3_aa: CASSLVLLGSGANVLTF
cdr3_nt: TGTGCCAGCAGCCTCGTCCTTCTCGGCTCTGGGGCCAACGTCCTGACTTTC

j_call: TRBJ1-1
v_call: TRBV5-4
d_call: TRBD1
clone_size: NA
cdr3_aa: CASIQPGQGTEAFF
cdr3_nt: TGTGCCAGCATCCAACCGGGACAGGGAACTGAAGCTTTCTTT

j_call: TRBJ1-5
v_call: TRBV7-9
d_call: NA
clone_size: few
cdr3_aa: CASSLDGFNQPQHF
cdr3_nt: TGTGCCAGCAGCTTAGACGGGTTTAATCAGCCCCAGCATTTT

j_call: TRBJ2-3
v_call: TRBV4-2
d_call: TRBD2
clone_size: NA
cdr3_aa: CASSQESPAGGTDTQYF
cdr3_nt: TGTGCCAGCAGCCAAGAGTCCCCAGCGGGAGGGACAGATACGCAGTATTTT

j_call: TRBJ1-1
v_call: TRBV4-1
d_call: TRBD1
clone_size: NA
cdr3_aa: CASSRTQGMNTEAFF
cdr3_nt: TGCGCCAGCAGTCGGACACAGGGGATGAACACTGAAGCTTTCTTT

j_call: TRBJ2-5
v_call: TRBV2
d_call: NA
clone_size: NA
cdr3_aa: CASSPHPPGSWRETQYF
cdr3_nt: TGTGCCAGCAGTCCACACCCCCCCGGGTCCTGGCGGGAGACCCAGTACTTC

j_call: TRBJ2-5
v_call: TRBV11-3
d_call: TRBD2
clone_size: once
cdr3_aa: CASSLGLAAQETQYF
cdr3_nt: TGTGCCAGCAGCTTAGGACTAGCGGCGCAAGAGACCCAGTACTTC

j_call: TRBJ2-2
v_call: TRBV4-1
d_call: NA
clone_size: NA
cdr3_aa: CASSQVGEAGELFF
cdr3_nt: TGCGCCAGCAGCCAAGTGGGTGAGGCCGGGGAGCTGTTTTTT

j_call: TRBJ2-7
v_call: TRBV7-9
d_call: NA
clone_size: NA
cdr3_aa: CASSVYIYEQYF
cdr3_nt: TGTGCCAGCAGCGTATACATATACGAGCAGTACTTC